The 2 T cell receptor beta chains below were found in one sample sequenced in a study of blood T cells in healthy people across ages. Primed by a sample-barcoded 5' primer and a J-beta primer mix, a second PCR proceeded for about 7 to 12 cycles. In TCRdb, the 5' RACE reads were re-called with MiXCR into one record per CDR3 protein. The sample contains about 620,000 distinct CDR3 sequences, approximately 52% of which appear only once. Sequenced: blood. These receptors were taken from a woman older than 75 in good health.

The chain couples TRBV9 to TRBJ2-3, with 7 bases fitting TRBD1. Germline V gene data show CDR1 as SGDLS and CDR2 as YYNGEE. CDR3 length equals 16 residues. V trimming: 4 bases; J trimming: 1 base; junction bases outside the gene matches: 9. This chain's CDR3 is CASSRTPGQRTDTQYF. CDR3 bases: TGTGCCAGCAGCCGCACCCCGGGACAGCGCACAGATACGCAGTATTTT.

The V and J genes are TRBV14 and TRBJ2-5; unclear D gene. The germline CDR1 and CDR2 sequences are SGHDN and FVKESK. V lost 7 bases and J lost 9, with 18 bases in between. The CDR3 consists of 13 residues. The CDR3 here is CASTPLIKSAQYF. CDR3 in DNA: TGTGCCAGCACCCCTCTAATTAAGTCGGCCCAGTACTTC.